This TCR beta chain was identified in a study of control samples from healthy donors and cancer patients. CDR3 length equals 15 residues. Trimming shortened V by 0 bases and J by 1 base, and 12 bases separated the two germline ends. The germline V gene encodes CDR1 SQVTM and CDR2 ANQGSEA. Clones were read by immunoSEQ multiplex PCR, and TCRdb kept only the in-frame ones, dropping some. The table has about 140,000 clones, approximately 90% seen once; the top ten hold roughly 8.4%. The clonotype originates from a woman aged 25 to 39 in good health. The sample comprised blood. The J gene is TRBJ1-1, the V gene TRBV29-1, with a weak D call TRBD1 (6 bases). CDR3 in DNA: TGCAGCGTTGAAGATTGGGGCAGGGGGAACACTGAAGCTTTCTTT. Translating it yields CSVEDWGRGNTEAFF.